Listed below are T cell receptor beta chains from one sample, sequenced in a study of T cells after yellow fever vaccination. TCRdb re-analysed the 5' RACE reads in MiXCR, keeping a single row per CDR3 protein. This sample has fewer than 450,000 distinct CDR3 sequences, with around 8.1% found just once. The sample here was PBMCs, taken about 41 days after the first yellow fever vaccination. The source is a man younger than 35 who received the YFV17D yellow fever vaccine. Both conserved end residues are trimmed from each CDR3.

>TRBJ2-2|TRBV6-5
ASSYSPQRVTGELF
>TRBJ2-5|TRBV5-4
ASSLVPGDPETQY
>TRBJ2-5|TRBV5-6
ASKLAGGETQY
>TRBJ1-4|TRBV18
ASSPPEGGSEKLF
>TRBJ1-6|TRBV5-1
ASSFTGGGGAGNSPLH
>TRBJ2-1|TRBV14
ASSQWQGKYNEQF
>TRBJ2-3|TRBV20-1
SARVGGERTDTQY
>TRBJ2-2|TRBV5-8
ASSRADTGELF
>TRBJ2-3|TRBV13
ASSGPTTSTDTQY
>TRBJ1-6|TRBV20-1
SAPPGDGHSPLH
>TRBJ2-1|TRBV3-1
ASSQDRGLWNEQF
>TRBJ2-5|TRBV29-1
SVAFWGGTGETQY
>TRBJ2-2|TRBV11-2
ASSGKGPNTGELF
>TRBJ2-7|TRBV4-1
ASSQVGGRLLYEQY
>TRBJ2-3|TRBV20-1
SAISGASTDTQY
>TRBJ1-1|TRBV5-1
ASSRTGPEAF